These 27 T cell receptor beta chains were sequenced from one sample in a study of ipilimumab plus nivolumab after autologous stem cell transplantation. Assay: immunoSEQ multiplex PCR; the TCRdb copy retains only in-frame clones and omits some. The sample contains around 15,000 clones, approximately 74% of which appear only once. The input for sequencing was PBMCs, taken in a trial of ipilimumab plus nivolumab as post-transplant consolidation. Receptors originate from a male donor with primary mediastinal lymphoma.

V is TRBV30 and J is TRBJ1-1; D not resolved. Germline CDR1 GTSNPN, CDR2 SVGIG (reference sequence). This CDR3 is 13 amino acids long. V lost 3 bases and J lost 2, with 10 bases in between. In DNA, the CDR3 is TGTGCCTGGAGCCTGGAGGGTAACACTGAAGCTTTCTTT. Its protein product is CAWSLEGNTEAFF.

The chain links TRBV5-1 to TRBJ2-3; D remains ambiguous. V was pared by 0 bases and J by 4 bases, with 9 bases between. In germline, CDR1 is SGHRS, CDR2 YFSETQ. This CDR3 has 14 amino acids. The DNA of the CDR3 is TGCGCCAGCAGCTTGGGGTCCGTGGCAGATACGCAGTATTTT. Protein product: CASSLGSVADTQYF.

Judged by abundance, this clone is medium-sized. The chain uses TRBV7-2 and TRBJ2-5; D gene uncertain. The V end lost 1 base, the J end lost 5 bases, and 2 bases lay between the germline ends. This CDR3 region has 11 residues. Germline-derived CDR1 and CDR2 are SGHTA and FQGNSA. CDR3 sequence: CASSLVETQYF. For the CDR3, the DNA is TGTGCCAGCAGCTTAGTCGAGACCCAGTACTTC.

This clone was observed once. The chain employs TRBV11-1 and TRBJ2-3, with a possible D match to TRBD1 (5 bases). Germline-derived CDR1 and CDR2 are SGHAT and FQDESV (reference sequence). V lost 1 base and J lost 4, with 15 bases in between. The CDR3 length is 16 residues. For the CDR3, the DNA is TGTGCCAGCAGCTTAGATCGGCAGGGTCCCCCAGATACGCAGTATTTT. Residues: CASSLDRQGPPDTQYF. The full variable domain, its missing parts supplied by reference TRBV11-1 and TRBJ2-3, is EAEVAQSPRYKITEKSQAVAFWCDPISGHATLYWYRQILGQGPELLVQFQDESVVDDSQLPKDRFSAERLKGVDSTLKIQPAELGDSAMYLCASSLDRQGPPDTQYFGPGTRLTVL.

The J gene is TRBJ2-5, the V gene TRBV29-1, with 7 positions matching TRBD1. There are 13 residues in the CDR3. From germline, CDR1 is SQVTM and CDR2 ANQGSEA. Trimming cost V 2 bases and J 1 base; bases outside gene matches: 1. This CDR3 is CSVERGPQETQYF. CDR3 in DNA: TGCAGCGTTGAAAGGGGGCCCCAAGAGACCCAGTACTTC. Combining the CDR3 with reference TRBV29-1 and TRBJ2-5 gives the whole variable domain SAVISQKPSRDICQRGTSLTIQCQVDSQVTMMFWYRQQPGQSLTLIATANQGSEATYESGFVIDKFPISRPNLTFSTLTVSNMSPEDSSIYLCSVERGPQETQYFGPGTRLLVL.

The J gene is TRBJ2-3, the V gene TRBV14; a possible D gene is TRBD2 (6 bases). Trimming took 5 bases from V and 9 from J, leaving 18 bases between them. This CDR3 region has 14 residues. CDR1 is SGHDN, CDR2 FVKESK, per germline. Here the CDR3 DNA reads TGTGCCAGCAGCGACGAGTTCTCAGGGAGGACGCAGTATTTT. It codes for CASSDEFSGRTQYF.

The V call is TRBV6-1, the J call TRBJ1-4; D is uncertain. The CDR3 runs to 14 residues. Per the germline V gene, CDR1 is MNHNS and CDR2 is SASEGT. Trimming shortened V by 4 bases and J by 7 bases, and 13 bases separated the two germline ends. DNA for the CDR3: TGTGCCAGCAGTGTTCCAAGCTTGGGTGAAAAACTGTTTTTT. Residues: CASSVPSLGEKLFF.

The rearrangement uses TRBV6-1 and TRBJ1-1; TRBD1 is a possible D gene (6 bases). V lost 1 base and J lost 1, with 16 bases in between. CDR3 length: 17 amino acids. From germline, CDR1 is MNHNS and CDR2 SASEGT. The CDR3 DNA is TGTGCCAGCAGTGAAGGGGAAGGGCGGGGGGCGAACACTGAAGCTTTCTTT. Translated, it gives CASSEGEGRGANTEAFF.

The rearrangement links TRBV19 to TRBJ2-2, with a tentative D call TRBD2 (5 bases). The V gene's germline CDR1 is LNHDA and CDR2 SQIVND (reference sequence). CDR3 size: 15 residues. The V and J ends lost 9 bases and 5 bases respectively, with 19 bases between them. The chain's CDR3 is CASTWTPPGTGELFF. The CDR3 region has the DNA TGTGCCAGCACATGGACCCCCCCGGGGACCGGGGAGCTGTTTTTT.

This clone has just a few counts. The V gene is TRBV5-1, the J gene TRBJ2-5; 11 bases align to TRBD1. CDR1 and CDR2 from the germline V gene are SGHRS and YFSETQ. The V and J ends lost 3 bases and 2 bases, in that order; junction bases with no gene match: 9. The CDR3 runs 17 residues. For the CDR3, the DNA is TGCGCCAGCAGCTGGGGACAGGGGGGGCTGAAGCAAGAGACCCAGTACTTC. Amino acids: CASSWGQGGLKQETQYF.

The rearrangement uses TRBV2 and TRBJ2-6; D gene ambiguous. Germline lookup yields CDR1 SNHLY and CDR2 FYNNEI. The ends were cut back, 3 bases at V and 2 bases at J, with 5 bases in the middle. There are 14 residues in the CDR3. The CDR3: CASSEVPGANVLTF. Here the CDR3 DNA reads TGTGCCAGCAGTGAGGTCCCTGGGGCCAACGTCCTGACTTTC. The complete variable domain, with remaining parts taken from reference TRBV2 and TRBJ2-6, reads EPEVTQTPSHQVTQMGQEVILRCVPISNHLYFYWYRQILGQKVEFLVSFYNNEISEKSEIFDDQFSVERPDGSNFTLKIRSTKLEDSAMYFCASSEVPGANVLTFGAGSRLTVL.

This clone was picked up a small number of times. The sample contains more than one DNA sequence encoding this CDR3. This chain connects TRBV9 to TRBJ1-2, with 7 bases matching TRBD1. J gave up 3 bases and V 6 bases, and 5 bases lay outside the gene matches. The CDR3 length is 13 residues. CDR1 is SGDLS, CDR2 YYNGEE, per germline. The CDR3 protein is CASTLGQDYGYTF. Written as DNA, the CDR3 is TGTGCCAGCACACTTGGACAGGACTATGGCTACACCTTC. Complete variable domain (other parts from reference TRBV9 and TRBJ1-2): DSGVTQTPKHLITATGQRVTLRCSPRSGDLSVYWYQQSLDQGLQFLIQYYNGEERAKGNILERFSAQQFPDLHSELNLSSLELGDSALYFCASTLGQDYGYTFGSGTRLTVV.

The J gene is TRBJ2-1, the V gene TRBV6-1; 9 bases line up with TRBD1. V trimming: 7 bases; J trimming: 6 bases; junction bases outside the gene matches: 4. The CDR3 runs 13 residues. Germline loops: CDR1 MNHNS, CDR2 SASEGT. The CDR3 sequence is CASKDRGPNEQFF. In DNA form, the CDR3 reads TGTGCCAGCAAGGACAGGGGCCCCAATGAGCAGTTCTTC.

This chain connects TRBV19 to TRBJ1-6; no definite D call. The CDR3 runs 13 residues. Germline lookup yields CDR1 LNHDA and CDR2 SQIVND (reference sequence). V gave up 3 bases and J gave up 7 bases, with 7 bases separating them. CDR3 loop: CASSIRWNSPLHF. CDR3 DNA: TGTGCCAGTAGTATCCGGTGGAATTCACCCCTCCACTTT.

The chain uses TRBV19 and TRBJ1-2; D may be TRBD1 (6 bases). The V gene lost 7 bases and the J gene lost 1 base, with 16 bases spanning the gap. Germline CDR1 LNHDA, CDR2 SQIVND (reference sequence). CDR3 length: 15 residues. DNA of the CDR3: TGTGCCAGTAACCAACACGGACAGTTTAACTATGGCTACACCTTC. This gives the protein CASNQHGQFNYGYTF.

The J gene is TRBJ2-3, the V gene TRBV7-9; possibly TRBD1 or TRBD2 for D (5 bases each). The CDR3 has 15 residues. CDR1 is SEHNR and CDR2 is FQNEAQ in the germline V gene (reference sequence). Trimming removed 6 bases at V and 6 bases at J, with 19 bases between. CDR3 loop: CASRPSGTGGDTQYF. The CDR3 DNA is TGTGCCAGCAGACCATCCGGGACGGGCGGGGATACGCAGTATTTT.

The chain joins TRBV5-1 to TRBJ2-7; D is uncertain. The germline V gene encodes CDR1 SGHRS and CDR2 YFSETQ. Trimming stripped 3 bases from V and 1 base from J, with 8 bases between. The CDR3 contains 13 residues. CDR3 protein: CASSSDGSYEQYF. The CDR3 DNA is TGCGCCAGCAGCTCCGACGGTTCCTACGAGCAGTACTTC. The full variable domain, completed using reference TRBV5-1 and TRBJ2-7, is KAGVTQTPRYLIKTRGQQVTLSCSPISGHRSVSWYQQTPGQGLQFLFEYFSETQRNKGNFPGRFSGRQFSNSRSEMNVSTLELGDSALYLCASSSDGSYEQYFGPGTRLTVT.

This clone has just a few counts. V gene TRBV14 combines with J gene TRBJ1-3, with 7 positions matching TRBD1. This CDR3 has 13 residues. The germline V gene has CDR1 SGHDN and CDR2 FVKESK. J gave up 8 bases and V 5 bases, and 6 bases lay outside the gene matches. This CDR3 is CASSVPGGHTIYF. CDR3 bases: TGTGCCAGCAGCGTTCCAGGGGGACACACCATATATTTT.

The gene calls are TRBV2 and TRBJ2-3; D gene ambiguous. The V end was cut by 10 bases, the J end by 4 bases, with 12 bases between. CDR3 length equals 12 residues. Germline V gene sequence: CDR1 SNHLY, CDR2 FYNNEI. The CDR3 nucleotides read TGTGCCACCAGAACCGGATCAGATACGCAGTATTTT. This translates into CATRTGSDTQYF.

V gene TRBV10-3 combines with J gene TRBJ1-4, with a possible D match to TRBD1 (5 bases). This CDR3 has 14 residues. In germline, CDR1 is ENHRY, CDR2 SYGVKD. Trimming cost V 6 bases and J 7 bases, with 15 bases left between them. The CDR3 region has the DNA TGTGCCATCAGCCTTGGGCAGGGTAGTGAAAAACTGTTTTTT. It specifies CAISLGQGSEKLFF.

The chain uses TRBV5-5 and TRBJ2-7, with 9 bases that match TRBD1. The CDR3 covers 16 residues. V trimming: 5 bases; J trimming: 6 bases; junction bases outside the gene matches: 15. Germline V gene lookup returns CDR1 SGHKS and CDR2 YYEKEE (reference sequence). CDR3 coding DNA: TGTGCCAGCAGTCGAAGGACAGGGGAAATCATCTCCGAGCAGTACTTC. Its translation: CASSRRTGEIISEQYF.

This clone was found once. The chain couples TRBV9 to TRBJ2-5; 8 nucleotides line up with TRBD1. With 0 bases clipped from V and 0 bases from J, the junction kept 10 bases outside the gene matches. The CDR3 sequence is 18 residues long. CDR1 and CDR2 from the germline V gene are SGDLS and YYNGEE. The CDR3 spells CASSVGNAGGLHQETQYF. The CDR3 DNA sequence: TGTGCCAGCAGCGTAGGTAATGCAGGGGGCCTTCACCAAGAGACCCAGTACTTC. The full variable domain, with the rest looked up from reference TRBV9 and TRBJ2-5, is DSGVTQTPKHLITATGQRVTLRCSPRSGDLSVYWYQQSLDQGLQFLIQYYNGEERAKGNILERFSAQQFPDLHSELNLSSLELGDSALYFCASSVGNAGGLHQETQYFGPGTRLLVL.

This clone was counted once. In DNA, the CDR3 is TGCGCCAGCAGGCCCGGGACAGGCAATCAGCCCCAGCATTTT. It codes for CASRPGTGNQPQHF. The chain is built from TRBV5-1 and TRBJ1-5; 7 positions match TRBD1. The CDR3 consists of 14 residues. Per the germline V gene, CDR1 is SGHRS and CDR2 is YFSETQ. J was trimmed by 2 bases and V by 5 bases; bases with no gene match: 4. The variable domain in full, completed from reference TRBV5-1 and TRBJ1-5, reads KAGVTQTPRYLIKTRGQQVTLSCSPISGHRSVSWYQQTPGQGLQFLFEYFSETQRNKGNFPGRFSGRQFSNSRSEMNVSTLELGDSALYLCASRPGTGNQPQHFGDGTRLSIL.

The chain has TRBV28 and TRBJ2-1; D call uncertain. The length of the CDR3 is 13 residues. Germline V gene data show CDR1 as MDHEN and CDR2 as SYDVKM. V lost 3 bases and J lost 3, with 6 bases in between. The CDR3 protein is CASSLALYNEQFF. The CDR3 nucleotides are TGTGCCAGCAGTTTGGCTCTCTACAATGAGCAGTTCTTC.

V is TRBV30 and J is TRBJ1-6, with D unclear. V was clipped by 0 bases and J by 8 bases, with 11 bases between them. The CDR3 extends over 14 amino acids. The V gene's germline CDR1 is GTSNPN and CDR2 SVGIG (reference sequence). The CDR3 region is CAWSVARLDSPLHF. The CDR3 region has the DNA TGTGCCTGGAGTGTCGCCAGGCTAGATTCACCCCTCCACTTT. Full variable domain (rest looked up from reference TRBV30 and TRBJ1-6): SQTIHQWPATLVQPVGSPLSLECTVEGTSNPNLYWYRQAAGRGLQLLFYSVGIGQISSEVPQNLSASRPQDRQFILSSKKLLLSDSGFYLCAWSVARLDSPLHFGNGTRLTVT.

This rearrangement joins TRBV7-9 to TRBJ2-7, with a weak D call TRBD2 (6 bases). CDR1 and CDR2 from the germline V gene are SEHNR and FQNEAQ (reference sequence). This CDR3 has 15 amino acids. The V and J ends lost 4 bases and 6 bases respectively, with 19 bases between them. The CDR3 loop reads CASSSPWREAGEQYF. The CDR3 bases are TGTGCCAGCAGCTCACCCTGGAGGGAGGCGGGCGAGCAGTACTTC.

The gene calls are TRBV5-1 and TRBJ1-4, with 7 positions matching TRBD1. Per germline, CDR1 SGHRS and CDR2 YFSETQ. This CDR3 spans 14 amino acids. The trim removed 0 bases at V and 7 bases at J, leaving 3 bases unmatched. The CDR3 sequence is CASSLGGGLEKLFF. CDR3 nucleotide sequence: TGCGCCAGCAGCTTGGGAGGGGGCCTTGAAAAACTGTTTTTT.